The 18 T cell receptor beta chains below come from one sample, sequenced in a study of regulatory T cells in long-lasting Graves disease. Time point specified: persistent/refractory GD, antithyroid drugs over 5 years with positive TRAb. From PBMCs, RNA was extracted and then used to make the TCR library. With iRepertoire HTBI primers and Arm-PCR of CDR3 regions, TCR beta libraries were built. TCRdb independently ran MiXCR on the multiplex PCR reads; one entry per CDR3 protein. The table includes a few hundred thousand distinct CDR3 sequences, roughly a quarter detected once. The sample here was peripheral blood mononuclear cells (PBMCs), taken when the disease was refractory, from a patient treated with antithyroid drugs. The receptors were sampled from a female donor with Graves disease.

The chain has TRBV20-1 and TRBJ2-5; no firm D call. V lost 3 bases and J 5 bases, leaving 13 bases between the germline ends. Germline-derived CDR1 and CDR2 are DFQATT and SNEGSKA (reference sequence). The CDR3 is 13 amino acids. The CDR3 bases are TGCAGTGCTAGGGGTAACCTCCCCGAGACCCAGTACTTC. Its translation is CSARGNLPETQYF.

The chain joins TRBV7-3 to TRBJ2-3; D is uncertain. Between the trimmed V and J ends, which lost 4 bases and 9 bases, there was a span of 14 bases. Germline assignment: CDR1 SGHTA and CDR2 FQGTGA. CDR3 size: 13 residues. In DNA, the CDR3 is TGTGCCAGCAGCTCGCTTGAACCCGGGACGCAGTATTTT. It is translated as CASSSLEPGTQYF.

This clonotype appeared once. The V gene is TRBV28, the J gene TRBJ1-5, with a weak D call TRBD1 (6 bases). Trimming took off 5 bases at V and 0 bases at J, with 17 bases between the two ends. The CDR3 contains 17 residues. Germline V lookup: CDR1 MDHEN, CDR2 SYDVKM. CDR3 coding DNA: TGTGCCAGCAGTCCACGGGCGGGGGGCGTTAGCAATCAGCCCCAGCATTTT. Encoded protein: CASSPRAGGVSNQPQHF.

In this sample, this clonotype turned up a few times. The chain recombines TRBV20-1 with TRBJ2-2; D remains ambiguous. The V end lost 1 base, the J end lost 4 bases, and 10 bases lay between the germline ends. The CDR3 extends over 14 amino acids. CDR1 is DFQATT and CDR2 is SNEGSKA in the germline V gene (reference sequence). The CDR3 nucleotides are TGCAGTGCTAGAGTGGCAGGTCGCACCGGGGAGCTGTTTTTT. Its translation: CSARVAGRTGELFF.

In its sample, this clonotype was seen once. The V and J genes are TRBV5-1 and TRBJ1-5; 10 nucleotides line up with TRBD1. This CDR3 contains 18 residues. V lost 3 bases and J lost 0; bases outside the gene matches: 9. Germline values: CDR1 SGHRS, CDR2 YFSETQ. For the CDR3, the DNA is TGCGCCAGCAGCTACGGACAGGGGGGGCCCTATAGCAATCAGCCCCAGCATTTT. As protein: CASSYGQGGPYSNQPQHF.

This clonotype was observed a handful of times. The chain is built from TRBV20-1 and TRBJ2-1; 14 nucleotides agree with TRBD2. Germline loops: CDR1 DFQATT, CDR2 SNEGSKA (reference sequence). V gave up 2 bases and J gave up 12 bases; unmatched junction bases: 12. The length of the CDR3 is 16 residues. CDR3 in amino acids: CSARLSGLAGAVGQFF. DNA for the CDR3: TGCAGTGCTAGACTGTCGGGACTAGCGGGGGCCGTGGGGCAGTTCTTC.

Ten or more counts support this clonotype. This chain uses TRBV11-1 with TRBJ2-5; tentatively, D is TRBD1 (6 bases). The CDR3 consists of 17 residues. Between the trimmed V and J ends, which lost 2 bases and 2 bases, there was a span of 18 bases. In germline, CDR1 is SGHAT, CDR2 FQDESV (reference sequence). CDR3 region: CASSLLGGNLAQETQYF. The CDR3 DNA is TGTGCCAGCAGCTTATTAGGGGGTAATCTAGCTCAAGAGACCCAGTACTTC.

The gene calls are TRBV12-3 or TRBV12-4 and TRBJ1-1; D gene ambiguous. The CDR3 is 12 amino acids. Trimming took off 5 bases at V and 6 bases at J, with 10 bases between the two ends. The chain's CDR3 is CASSTPSPEAFF. CDR3 DNA: TGTGCCAGCAGTACGCCTAGCCCTGAAGCTTTCTTT.

The chain joins TRBV10-3 to TRBJ1-5; the D gene is possibly TRBD1 (5 bases). Germline V CDR1 and CDR2: ENHRY, SYGVKD. The CDR3 totals 15 residues. V lost 4 bases, J lost 0 bases, and 10 bases lay in between. In DNA, the CDR3 is TGTGCCATCAGTGTGACAGACAGTAGCAATCAGCCCCAGCATTTT. Its translation is CAISVTDSSNQPQHF.

A few counts support this clonotype. CDR3 residues: CATSKAGHLTGELFF. As DNA, the CDR3 is TGTGCCACCAGCAAGGCAGGTCACTTGACCGGGGAGCTGTTTTTT. The chain uses TRBV15 and TRBJ2-2; D is unclear. Trimming took 4 bases from V and 5 from J, leaving 14 bases between them. This CDR3 has 15 amino acids. Germline V CDR1 and CDR2: LNHNV, YYDKDF (reference sequence). The full variable domain, its missing parts supplied by reference TRBV15 and TRBJ2-2, is DAMVIQNPRYQVTQFGKPVTLSCSQTLNHNVMYWYQQKSSQAPKLLFHYYDKDFNNEADTPDNFQSRRPNTSFCFLDIRSPGLGDTAMYLCATSKAGHLTGELFFGEGSRLTVL.

This clonotype was seen a handful of times. This chain links TRBV10-3 with TRBJ1-2; D is undetermined. V dropped 5 bases and J dropped 4 bases, with 5 bases sitting between them. Germline CDR1 ENHRY, CDR2 SYGVKD. The CDR3 has 11 residues. The CDR3 DNA follows: TGTGCCATCAGTTACAGCTATGGCTACACCTTC. It translates to CAISYSYGYTF.

This clonotype was counted at least ten times. The chain's CDR3 is CASSPHGRGYEQYF. The CDR3 DNA reads as TGTGCCAGCTCACCACACGGCCGAGGATACGAGCAGTACTTC. The rearrangement links TRBV18 to TRBJ2-7; D ambiguous. V was clipped by 1 base and J by 4 bases, with 11 bases between them. CDR1 is KGHSH and CDR2 is LQKENI in the germline V gene. The CDR3 contains 14 residues.

Note on this clonotype: A far larger clone differs by one base, so this is likely a read error. This chain joins TRBV3-2 and TRBJ2-2. TRBV3-2 is a pseudogene segment. This CDR3 contains 12 residues. CDR3 region: CASSQVTGELLF. The CDR3 DNA reads TGTGCCAGCAGCCAAGTTACAGGGGAGCTGCTTTTT.

This clonotype was detected ten times or more. This rearrangement joins TRBV2 to TRBJ2-7; weak D call: TRBD1 (6 bases). Trimming removed 6 bases at V and 3 bases at J, with 24 bases between. CDR3 size: 17 residues. Germline V lookup: CDR1 SNHLY, CDR2 FYNNEI. Here the CDR3 DNA reads TGTGCCAGCAGCCCCCTTCTACCTTGGGACACCGGCTACGAGCAGTACTTC. This gives the protein CASSPLLPWDTGYEQYF.

In its sample, this clonotype was seen many times. The chain combines TRBV13 with TRBJ2-7; possibly TRBD1 or TRBD2 for D (5 bases each). V was pared by 3 bases and J by 4 bases, with 16 bases between. The CDR3 loop spans 15 amino acids. Germline lookup yields CDR1 PRHDT and CDR2 FYEKMQ (reference sequence). The CDR3 DNA reads as TGTGCCAGCAGCTTCCGGGACCCGGAACGTTACGAGCAGTACTTC. It is translated as CASSFRDPERYEQYF.

This clonotype was seen a single time. The chain links TRBV7-9 to TRBJ2-3, with 9 positions matching TRBD1. Unmatched junction bases numbered 10, after V lost 0 bases and J lost 3 bases. CDR1 and CDR2 (germline): SEHNR, FQNEAQ (reference sequence). This CDR3 contains 18 residues. As DNA, the CDR3 is TGTGCCAGCAGCTTAGCCCCCGGGACAGGGTTTGGAACAGATACGCAGTATTTT. Residues: CASSLAPGTGFGTDTQYF.

The rearrangement uses TRBV10-3 and TRBJ2-7; D may correspond to TRBD1 or TRBD2 (5 bases each). Germline CDR1 reads ENHRY; CDR2 reads SYGVKD. V was pared by 2 bases and J by 12 bases, with 14 bases between. The CDR3 loop spans 12 amino acids. The CDR3 DNA reads as TGTGCCATCAGTGAGGGGACCCCAGTCCCGTACTTC. Its translation is CAISEGTPVPYF.

A single count supports this clonotype. A read error may be the cause here, since a much bigger clone is one base away. The V and J genes are TRBV6-1 and TRBJ2-2, with 12 bases that match TRBD2. Germline trimming cut 8 bases from V and 5 bases from J; bases unmatched to any gene: 9. This CDR3 comprises 16 residues. Germline assignment: CDR1 MNHNS and CDR2 SASEGT. The CDR3 reads CASGGGLAGLTGELFF. CDR3 sequence (DNA): TGTGCCAGCGGTGGGGGACTAGCGGGCTTAACCGGGGAGCTGTTTTTT.